This is a list of T cell receptor beta chains from one sample in a study of blood T cells in healthy people across ages. TCRdb processed the 5' RACE reads anew with MiXCR; each CDR3 protein has one entry. The table lists some 760,000 distinct CDR3 sequences, just under 25% of them singletons. The data also belong to a second study, concerning T cells of mothers and their children.

Sequenced input: blood. All receptors come from a boy between 10 and 17 years old in good health. CDR3s include the opening cysteine and the closing phenylalanine or tryptophan. A D gene is named only where the DNA matches it firmly. Part of the rows lack a size; the others show once, few, many or a class for expanded clones.

clone size | J gene | V gene | D gene | CDR3 protein | CDR3 DNA
NA | TRBJ2-7 | TRBV29-1 | TRBD1 | CSVFERQGNEQYF | TGCAGCGTTTTCGAACGACAGGGGAACGAGCAGTACTTC
few | TRBJ1-5 | TRBV6-2/TRBV6-3 | TRBD1 | CASSYSPRDRGLIPHQPQHF | TGTGCCAGCAGTTACTCGCCCCGGGACAGGGGCCTCATCCCCCATCAGCCCCAGCATTTT
NA | TRBJ2-1 | TRBV18 | TRBD2 | CASSPPPRTSGNNEQFF | TGTGCCAGCTCACCACCACCCCGTACTAGCGGGAACAATGAGCAGTTCTTC
few | TRBJ2-5 | TRBV28 | TRBD2 | CASSFRGLAGEETQYF | TGTGCCAGCAGTTTCCGTGGACTAGCGGGAGAAGAGACCCAGTACTTC
few | TRBJ1-2 | TRBV4-3 | NA | CASSGGPGLFYGYTF | TGCGCCAGCAGCGGCGGTCCAGGGCTGTTCTATGGCTACACCTTC
NA | TRBJ2-2 | TRBV12-3/TRBV12-4 | NA | CASSFIGANTGELFF | TGTGCCAGCAGTTTTATAGGGGCTAACACCGGGGAGCTGTTTTTT
few | TRBJ2-3 | TRBV7-6 | NA | CASSLWAATDTQYF | TGTGCCAGCAGCTTGTGGGCAGCCACAGATACGCAGTATTTT
NA | TRBJ2-7 | TRBV6-2/TRBV6-3 | NA | CASSYLGFEQYF | TGTGCCAGCAGTTACTTGGGTTTCGAGCAGTACTTC
few | TRBJ2-7 | TRBV5-1 | TRBD1 | CASSLWGQGTYEQYF | TGCGCCAGCAGCTTGTGGGGACAGGGGACCTACGAGCAGTACTTC
NA | TRBJ2-1 | TRBV4-1 | TRBD2 | CASSQGGTGGGLDEQFF | TGCGCCAGCAGCCAAGGGGGTACGGGAGGGGGGTTGGATGAGCAGTTCTTC
few | TRBJ1-5 | TRBV5-6 | NA | CASSAGQQYQPQHF | TGTGCCAGCAGCGCGGGACAACAGTATCAGCCCCAGCATTTT
few | TRBJ2-7 | TRBV5-1 | TRBD2 | CASSFVTSAFSYEQYF | TGCGCCAGCAGCTTCGTGACTAGCGCCTTCTCCTACGAGCAGTACTTC
few | TRBJ2-6 | TRBV7-9 | NA | CASSTGTGANVLTF | TGTGCCAGCAGCACAGGGACTGGGGCCAACGTCCTGACTTTC
NA | TRBJ2-5 | TRBV6-5 | NA | CASSTRGGMRETQYF | TGTGCCAGCAGTACCCGAGGGGGTATGCGAGAGACCCAGTACTTC
few | TRBJ1-5 | TRBV20-1 | TRBD1 | CSARSDRGYSNQPQHF | TGCAGTGCTAGATCGGACAGGGGGTATAGCAATCAGCCCCAGCATTTT
few | TRBJ2-5 | TRBV6-2/TRBV6-3 | TRBD2 | CASRGGTSGSQETQYF | TGTGCCAGCAGGGGCGGGACTAGCGGGAGTCAAGAGACCCAGTACTTC
NA | TRBJ2-7 | TRBV7-6 | NA | CASSLADQYEQYF | TGTGCCAGCAGCTTAGCCGACCAGTACGAGCAGTACTTC
NA | TRBJ2-7 | TRBV6-2/TRBV6-3 | NA | CASSYSRVRSYEQYF | TGTGCCAGCAGTTACTCGAGAGTTCGCTCCTACGAGCAGTACTTC
NA | TRBJ2-7 | TRBV11-2 | NA | CASSLDIALATYEQYF | TGTGCCAGCAGCTTAGACATAGCCCTAGCAACCTACGAGCAGTACTTC
NA | TRBJ2-7 | TRBV20-1 | TRBD2 | CSARAASGGYEQYF | TGCAGTGCTAGAGCGGCTAGCGGGGGCTACGAGCAGTACTTC
NA | TRBJ2-3 | TRBV5-6 | TRBD2 | CASSPTSGWDTQYF | TGTGCCAGCAGCCCAACTAGCGGGTGGGATACGCAGTATTTT
NA | TRBJ2-5 | TRBV6-1 | NA | CASSEPRREPQETQYF | TGTGCCAGCAGTGAACCCCGACGGGAACCTCAAGAGACCCAGTACTTC
NA | TRBJ1-5 | TRBV12-3/TRBV12-4 | NA | CASSLAGFNQPQHF | TGTGCCAGCAGTTTGGCAGGGTTCAATCAGCCCCAGCATTTT
NA | TRBJ2-3 | TRBV20-1 | NA | CSAPAGPRDTQYF | TGCAGTGCTCCCGCGGGTCCCAGGGATACGCAGTATTTT